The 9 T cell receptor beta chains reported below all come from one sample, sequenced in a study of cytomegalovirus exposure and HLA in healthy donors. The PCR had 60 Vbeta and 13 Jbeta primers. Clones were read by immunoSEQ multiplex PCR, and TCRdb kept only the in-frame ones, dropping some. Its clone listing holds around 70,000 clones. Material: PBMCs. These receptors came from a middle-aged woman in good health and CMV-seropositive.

CDR3 region: CASSPGGGANTEAFF. For the CDR3, the DNA is TGTGCCAGCAGCCCGGGGGGCGGGGCGAACACTGAAGCTTTCTTT. The chain links TRBV11-3 to TRBJ1-1; a weak D match, TRBD1 (6 bases). V lost 5 bases and J lost 1, with 14 bases in between. The CDR3 covers 15 residues. Germline CDR1 SGHNT, CDR2 YENEEA.

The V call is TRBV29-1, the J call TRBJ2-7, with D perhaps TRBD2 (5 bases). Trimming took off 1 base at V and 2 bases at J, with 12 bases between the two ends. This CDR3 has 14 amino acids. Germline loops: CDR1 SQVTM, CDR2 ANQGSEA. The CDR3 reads CSVEVRGMAYEQYF. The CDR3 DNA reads TGCAGCGTTGAAGTGAGAGGGATGGCCTACGAGCAGTACTTC.

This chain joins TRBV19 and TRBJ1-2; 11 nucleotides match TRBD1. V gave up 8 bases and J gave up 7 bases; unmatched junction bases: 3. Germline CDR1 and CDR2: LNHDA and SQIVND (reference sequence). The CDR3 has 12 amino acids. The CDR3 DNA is TGTGCCAGTGGACAGGGGGCGCGTGGCTACACCTTC. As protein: CASGQGARGYTF.

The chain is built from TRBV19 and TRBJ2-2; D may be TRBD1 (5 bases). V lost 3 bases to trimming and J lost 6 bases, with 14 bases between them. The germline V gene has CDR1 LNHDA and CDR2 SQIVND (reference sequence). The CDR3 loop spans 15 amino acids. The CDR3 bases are TGTGCCAGTAGTATCTCTGGGGCAGGGTCCGGGGAGCTGTTTTTT. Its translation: CASSISGAGSGELFF.

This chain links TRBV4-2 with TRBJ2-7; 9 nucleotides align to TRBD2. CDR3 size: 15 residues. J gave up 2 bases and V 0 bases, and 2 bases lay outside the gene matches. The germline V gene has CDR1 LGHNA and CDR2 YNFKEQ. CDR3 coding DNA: TGTGCCAGCAGCCAAGAGGCGGGGGGGCCCTACGAGCAGTACTTC. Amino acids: CASSQEAGGPYEQYF.

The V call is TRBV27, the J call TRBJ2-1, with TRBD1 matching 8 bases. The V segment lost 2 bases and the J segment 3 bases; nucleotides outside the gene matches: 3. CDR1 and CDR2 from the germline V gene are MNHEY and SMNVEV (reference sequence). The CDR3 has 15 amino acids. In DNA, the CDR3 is TGTGCCAGCAGTTTAGAACAGGGGGGCTACAATGAGCAGTTCTTC. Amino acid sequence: CASSLEQGGYNEQFF.

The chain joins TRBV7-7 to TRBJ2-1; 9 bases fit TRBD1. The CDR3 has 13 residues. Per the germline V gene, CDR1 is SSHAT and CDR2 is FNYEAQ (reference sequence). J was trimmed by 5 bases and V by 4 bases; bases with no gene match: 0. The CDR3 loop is CASSWTGDNEQFF. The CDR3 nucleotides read TGTGCCAGCAGCTGGACAGGGGACAATGAGCAGTTCTTC.

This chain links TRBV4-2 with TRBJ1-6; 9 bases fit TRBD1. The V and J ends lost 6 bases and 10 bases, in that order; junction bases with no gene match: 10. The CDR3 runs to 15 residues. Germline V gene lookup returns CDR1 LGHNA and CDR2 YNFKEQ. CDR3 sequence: CASSAQTGGDSPLHF. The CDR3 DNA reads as TGTGCCAGCAGTGCTCAGACAGGGGGAGACTCACCCCTCCACTTT.

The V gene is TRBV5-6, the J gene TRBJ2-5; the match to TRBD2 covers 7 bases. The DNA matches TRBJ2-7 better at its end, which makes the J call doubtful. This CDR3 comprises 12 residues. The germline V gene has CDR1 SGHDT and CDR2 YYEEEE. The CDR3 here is CASARGAYEQYF. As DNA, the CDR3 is TGTGCCAGTGCACGGGGGGCCTACGAGCAGTACTTC.